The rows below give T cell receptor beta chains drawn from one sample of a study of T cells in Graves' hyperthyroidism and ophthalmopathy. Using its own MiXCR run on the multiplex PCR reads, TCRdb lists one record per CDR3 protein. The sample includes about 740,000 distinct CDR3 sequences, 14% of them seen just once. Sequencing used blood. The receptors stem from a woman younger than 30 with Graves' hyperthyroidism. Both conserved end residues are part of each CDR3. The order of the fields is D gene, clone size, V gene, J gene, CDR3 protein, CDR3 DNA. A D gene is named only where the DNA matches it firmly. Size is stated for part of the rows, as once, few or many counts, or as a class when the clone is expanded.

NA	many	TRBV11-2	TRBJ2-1	CASSPNGVGEQFF	TGTGCCAGCAGCCCGAACGGGGTCGGGGAGCAGTTCTTC
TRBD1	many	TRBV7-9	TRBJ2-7	CASSGQTGGEQYF	TGTGCCAGCAGCGGGCAGACAGGGGGCGAGCAGTACTTC
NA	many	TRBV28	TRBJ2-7	CASSSLGQSYEQYF	TGTGCCAGCAGTTCCCTAGGACAGTCCTACGAGCAGTACTTC
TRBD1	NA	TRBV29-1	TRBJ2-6	CSVESGTGGSGANVLTF	TGCAGCGTTGAATCCGGGACAGGGGGCTCTGGGGCCAACGTCCTGACTTTC
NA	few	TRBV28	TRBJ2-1	CASSGRLPMAYNEQFF	TGTGCCAGCAGTGGGCGACTTCCCATGGCCTACAATGAGCAGTTCTTC
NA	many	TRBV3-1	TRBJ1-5	CASSHGDQPQHF	TGTGCCAGCAGCCATGGGGACCAGCCCCAGCATTTT
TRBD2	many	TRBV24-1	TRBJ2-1	CATSEASGRGGEQFF	TGTGCCACCAGTGAGGCTAGCGGGAGGGGGGGTGAGCAGTTCTTC
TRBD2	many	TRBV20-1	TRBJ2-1	CSVGGAGAQSSYNEQFF	TGCAGTGTGGGTGGCGCGGGAGCTCAAAGCTCCTACAATGAGCAGTTCTTC
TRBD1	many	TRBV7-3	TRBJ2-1	CASSYNRGSYNEQFF	TGTGCCAGCAGCTATAACAGGGGATCATACAATGAGCAGTTCTTC
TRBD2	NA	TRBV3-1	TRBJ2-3	CASSQAGVVDTQYF	TGTGCCAGCAGCCAGGCGGGAGTGGTTGATACGCAGTATTTT
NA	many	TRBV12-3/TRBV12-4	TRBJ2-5	CASSRGHRVETQYF	TGTGCCAGCAGTCGGGGACACCGGGTGGAGACCCAGTACTTC
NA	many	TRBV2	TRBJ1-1	CASVWWGNTEAFF	TGTGCCAGCGTCTGGTGGGGGAACACTGAAGCTTTCTTT
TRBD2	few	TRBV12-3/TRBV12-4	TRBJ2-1	CASNLAGGVYYEQFF	TGTGCCAGCAATCTAGCGGGAGGGGTTTATTATGAGCAGTTCTTC
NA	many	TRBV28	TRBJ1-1	CASRIETRNTEAFF	TGTGCCAGCAGAATAGAGACACGGAACACTGAAGCTTTCTTT
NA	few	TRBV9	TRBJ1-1	CASSVATQLTEAFF	TGTGCCAGCAGCGTAGCAACACAACTCACTGAAGCTTTCTTT
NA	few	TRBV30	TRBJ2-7	CAWSVLASSGYEQYF	TGTGCCTGGAGTGTACTGGCTAGCTCGGGCTACGAGCAGTACTTC